This T cell receptor beta chain was sequenced for a study of low-dose radiotherapy and immunotherapy resistance in tumors. Time point denoted: after trial treatment. This sample's treatment: LDRT plus nivolumab, ipilimumab, low-dose cyclophosphamide and aspirin (RACIN trial). Alpha and beta chains were covered, as first-strand cDNA relied on TRAV- and TRBV-specific primers. With a V-primer adapter and a constant-region primer, TCRs were amplified for roughly 20 PCR cycles. TCRdb fed the reads into MiXCR, producing one record per CDR3 protein. This table has some 100,000 distinct CDR3 sequences, roughly 20% appearing once. With V trimmed by 6 bases and J by 0 bases, 4 bases remained unmatched. There are 15 residues in the CDR3. Looked up from germline, CDR1 is MDHEN and CDR2 is SYDVKM.

This sample comprised PBMCs, obtained after low-dose radiotherapy plus immunotherapy. The origin of this receptor is a male donor with prostate cancer. The J gene is TRBJ2-1, the V gene TRBV28; 8 bases fit TRBD1. The CDR3 sequence is CASRAGGGSYNEQFF. As DNA, the CDR3 is TGTGCCAGCAGAGCAGGGGGCGGCTCCTACAATGAGCAGTTCTTC.